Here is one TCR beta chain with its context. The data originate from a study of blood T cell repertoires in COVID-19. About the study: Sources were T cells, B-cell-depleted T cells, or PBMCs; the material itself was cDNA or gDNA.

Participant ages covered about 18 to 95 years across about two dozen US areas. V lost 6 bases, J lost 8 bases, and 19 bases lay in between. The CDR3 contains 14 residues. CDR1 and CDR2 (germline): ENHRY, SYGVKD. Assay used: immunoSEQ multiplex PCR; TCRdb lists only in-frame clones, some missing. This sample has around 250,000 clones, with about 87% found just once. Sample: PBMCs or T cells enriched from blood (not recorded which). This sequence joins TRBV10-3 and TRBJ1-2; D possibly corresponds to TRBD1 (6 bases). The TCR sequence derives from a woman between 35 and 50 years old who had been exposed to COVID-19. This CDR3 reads CAIRQGFDSRGYTF. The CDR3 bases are TGTGCCATCAGACAGGGATTCGACTCAAGAGGCTACACCTTC.